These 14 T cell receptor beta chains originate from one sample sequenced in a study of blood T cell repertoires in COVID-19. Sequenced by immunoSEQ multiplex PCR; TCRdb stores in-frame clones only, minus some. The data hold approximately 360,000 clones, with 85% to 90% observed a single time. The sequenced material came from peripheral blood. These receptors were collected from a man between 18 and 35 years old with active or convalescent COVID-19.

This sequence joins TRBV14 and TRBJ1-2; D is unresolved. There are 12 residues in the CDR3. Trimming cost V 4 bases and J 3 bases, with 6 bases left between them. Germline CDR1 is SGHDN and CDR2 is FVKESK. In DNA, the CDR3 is TGTGCCAGCAGCCCCTTCGACTATGGCTACACCTTC. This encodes CASSPFDYGYTF.

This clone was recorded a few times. CDR3 sequence (DNA): TGTGCCAGCAGCCGACTAGCGGGAATTTACACAGATACGCAGTATTTT. Amino acid sequence: CASSRLAGIYTDTQYF. The chain uses TRBV7-3 and TRBJ2-3, with 11 positions matching TRBD2. Looked up from germline, CDR1 is SGHTA and CDR2 is FQGTGA. V lost 5 bases, J lost 2 bases, and 6 bases stayed unmatched. This CDR3 contains 16 residues.

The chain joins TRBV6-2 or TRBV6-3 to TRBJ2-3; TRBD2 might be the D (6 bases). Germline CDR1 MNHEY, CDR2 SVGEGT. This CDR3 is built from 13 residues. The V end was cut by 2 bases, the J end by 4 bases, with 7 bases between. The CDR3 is CASSYGGADTQYF. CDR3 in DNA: TGTGCCAGCAGTTACGGCGGGGCAGATACGCAGTATTTT.

In DNA form, the CDR3 reads TGTGCCAGCAGTTTAGACAGGGTTCGCACTGAAGCTTTCTTT. This encodes CASSLDRVRTEAFF. The chain carries TRBV6-5 and TRBJ1-1; TRBD1 matches 7 bases. Trimming cost V 4 bases and J 4 bases; bases outside gene matches: 6. Germline CDR1 reads MNHEY; CDR2 reads SVGAGI. The CDR3 is 14 residues long.

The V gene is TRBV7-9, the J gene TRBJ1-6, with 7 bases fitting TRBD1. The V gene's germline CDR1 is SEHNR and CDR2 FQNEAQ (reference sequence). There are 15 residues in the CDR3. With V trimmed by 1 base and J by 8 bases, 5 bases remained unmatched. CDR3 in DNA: TGTGCCAGCAGCTTAGGTTCAGGGGGTTATTCACCCCTCCACTTT. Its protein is CASSLGSGGYSPLHF. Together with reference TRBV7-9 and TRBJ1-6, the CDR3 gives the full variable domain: DTGVSQNPRHKITKRGQNVTFRCDPISEHNRLYWYRQTLGQGPEFLTYFQNEAQLEKSRLLSDRFSAERPKGSFSTLEIQRTEQGDSAMYLCASSLGSGGYSPLHFGNGTRLTVT.

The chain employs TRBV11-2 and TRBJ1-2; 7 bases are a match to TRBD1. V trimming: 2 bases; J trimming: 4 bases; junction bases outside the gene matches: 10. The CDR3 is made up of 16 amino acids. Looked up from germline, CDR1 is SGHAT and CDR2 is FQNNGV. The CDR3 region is CASSLLGGRTIYGYTF. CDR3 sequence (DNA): TGTGCCAGCAGCTTATTAGGGGGCAGGACGATCTATGGCTACACCTTC.

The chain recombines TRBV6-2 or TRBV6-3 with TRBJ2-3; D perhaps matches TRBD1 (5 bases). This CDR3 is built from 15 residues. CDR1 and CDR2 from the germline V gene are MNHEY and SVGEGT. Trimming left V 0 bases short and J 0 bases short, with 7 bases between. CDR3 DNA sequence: TGTGCCAGCAGTTACTCTCAGGGTAGCACAGATACGCAGTATTTT. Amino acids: CASSYSQGSTDTQYF.

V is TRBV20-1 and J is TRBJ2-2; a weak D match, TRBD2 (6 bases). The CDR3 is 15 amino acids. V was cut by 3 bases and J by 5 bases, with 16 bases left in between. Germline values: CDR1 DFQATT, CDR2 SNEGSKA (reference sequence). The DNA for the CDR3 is TGCAGTGCTAGTGAGTACGGGAGAGAAACCGGGGAGCTGTTTTTT. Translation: CSASEYGRETGELFF.

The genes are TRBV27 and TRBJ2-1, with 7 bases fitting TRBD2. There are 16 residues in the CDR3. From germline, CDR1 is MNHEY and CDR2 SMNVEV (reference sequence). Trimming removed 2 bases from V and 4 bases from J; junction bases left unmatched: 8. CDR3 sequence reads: CASSLVEAGPYNEQFF. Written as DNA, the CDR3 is TGTGCCAGCAGTTTAGTCGAAGCGGGGCCGTACAATGAGCAGTTCTTC.

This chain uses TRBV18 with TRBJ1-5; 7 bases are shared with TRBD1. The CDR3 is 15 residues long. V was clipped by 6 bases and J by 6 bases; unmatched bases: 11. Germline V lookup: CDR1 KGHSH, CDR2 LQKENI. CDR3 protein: CASSPNRGRTQPQHF. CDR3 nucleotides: TGTGCCAGCTCGCCAAACAGGGGAAGGACTCAGCCCCAGCATTTT.

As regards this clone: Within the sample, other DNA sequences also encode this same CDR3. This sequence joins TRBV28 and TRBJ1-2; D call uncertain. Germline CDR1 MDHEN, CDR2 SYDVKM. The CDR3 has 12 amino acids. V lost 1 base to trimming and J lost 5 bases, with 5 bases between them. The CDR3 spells CASSLSGYGYTF. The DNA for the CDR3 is TGTGCCAGCAGTTTATCCGGGTATGGCTACACCTTC.

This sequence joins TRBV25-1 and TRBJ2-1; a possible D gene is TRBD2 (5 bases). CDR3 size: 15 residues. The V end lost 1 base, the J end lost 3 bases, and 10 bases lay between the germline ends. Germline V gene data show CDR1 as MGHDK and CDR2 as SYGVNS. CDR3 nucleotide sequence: TGTGCCAGCAGTGAATTTGTAGCGAACTACAATGAGCAGTTCTTC. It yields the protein CASSEFVANYNEQFF.

The CDR3 spells CASSLVAGGTGELFF. In DNA, the CDR3 is TGTGCCAGCAGCTTAGTAGCGGGCGGCACCGGGGAGCTGTTTTTT. The chain employs TRBV7-3 and TRBJ2-2, with TRBD2 identical over 7 bases. The ends lost 2 bases at V and 4 bases at J; junction bases unmatched: 4. The germline CDR1 and CDR2 sequences are SGHTA and FQGTGA. The length of the CDR3 is 15 residues.

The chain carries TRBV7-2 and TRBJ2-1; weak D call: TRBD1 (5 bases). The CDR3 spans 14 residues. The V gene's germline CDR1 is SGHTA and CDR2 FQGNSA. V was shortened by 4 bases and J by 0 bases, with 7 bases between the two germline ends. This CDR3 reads CASSSRASYNEQFF. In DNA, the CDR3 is TGTGCCAGCAGCTCCAGGGCCTCCTACAATGAGCAGTTCTTC.